This T cell receptor beta chain derives from a study of shared clonotypes between healthy human individuals. Study in general: Researchers assigned three CD4 naive, three CD4 memory, two CD8 naive and one CD8 memory plate to each donor.

The study drew all its donors from Caucasian adults living in Nashville, Tennessee. For this clone: The antigen is not known.

Libraries were prepared by immunoSEQ multiplex PCR; TCRdb keeps only in-frame clonotypes and omits some of them. The sample holds around 550,000 clones, less than 96% seen once. Study-wide results and limits: On the whole, naive subsets had larger estimated richness than memory subsets had. The authors sampled blood alone, and tissue repertoires likely differ.

The sequenced sample consisted of naive CD4+ T cells sorted from blood. The subset here: CD45RA+ positively selected. The origin of this receptor is a young woman in good health.

The CDR3 DNA follows: TGTGCCTGGACTACCGGGACAGGGCTTATGTTGTCCGGGGAGCTGTTTTTT. Protein product: CAWTTGTGLMLSGELFF. The chain combines TRBV30 with TRBJ2-2; 9 bases are a match to TRBD1. The CDR3 covers 17 residues. Unmatched junction bases numbered 15, after V lost 4 bases and J lost 6 bases. CDR1 is GTSNPN and CDR2 is SVGIG in the germline V gene (reference sequence).